This T cell receptor (beta chain) stems from a study of Graves' ophthalmopathy and Graves' hyperthyroidism (dated by TCRdb to 2016 to 2018). For context, the study as a whole: Peripheral blood was collected before any treatment was given, at the time of initial diagnosis. To tell Graves' ophthalmopathy apart from Graves' hyperthyroidism, and to predict which patients would progress to ophthalmopathy, the study relied on TCR beta repertoire signatures. In total, under 150 blood samples were TCR-sequenced: fewer than 50 ophthalmopathy, around 75 hyperthyroidism and some 17 hyperthyroidism-to-ophthalmopathy patients. To explore V-J signatures that separate ophthalmopathy from hyperthyroidism, a discovery set of about 98 patients was enrolled, consisting of fewer than 45 with ophthalmopathy and approximately 60 with stable hyperthyroidism. For independent validation, a separate cohort was made up of some 18 hyperthyroidism patients plus 17 patients who later progressed from hyperthyroidism to ophthalmopathy. In six hyperthyroidism patients, T-cell repertoires of thyroid tissue and blood were compared. Following sample collection, hyperthyroidism patients were given methimazole at a starting dose of 30 mg daily, and ophthalmopathy patients were given high-dose intravenous methylprednisolone. The approximately 100 discovery patients were randomly divided into training and test sets at a 7:3 ratio. What the work shows at the level of the full study, not this receptor alone: Ophthalmopathy was separated from stable hyperthyroidism by the 13-signature model with 87.88% sensitivity and about 81% specificity in cross-validation and with 80%/75% in the test set. Most expanded thyroid clonotypes with frequency above 0.001 were also detected in blood, suggesting blood repertoires may reflect the thyroid immune response. In validation, the model predicted ophthalmopathy progression with more than 70% sensitivity and roughly 72% specificity; some 13 predicted patients were CT-confirmed with GO in a median of around 6 months. No statistical method was used to set the sample size in advance, and the investigators knew which group each participant was assigned to.

CDR1 and CDR2 (MDHEN, SYDVKM) derive from the germline V gene. Including the terminal cysteine and phenylalanine, the CDR3 comprises 15 residues. Kept here is only the CDR3 DNA, which spans 45 bases and is read in frame from base 1. The germline V end is reduced by 1 base and the J end by 5 bases; junction bases left unmatched: 6. Hyperthyroidism was considered stable if no progression to ophthalmopathy occurred within 18 months of follow-up. Hyperthyroidism patients were newly diagnosed, were aged 18 to 65 years, and had a disease duration under 2 months. Anyone with other autoimmune diseases, uncontrolled infections, pregnancy or lactation was excluded from the study. Diagnosis relied on clinical symptoms, serum thyroxine, TRAb, thyroid ultrasound and orbital computed tomography. Using Ficoll-Paque density gradient centrifugation, PBMCs were isolated from 10 ml of fresh peripheral blood. Trizol reagent was used to extract the total RNA, and its quality was then checked on an Agilent 2100 Bioanalyzer.

For repertoire sequencing, TCR beta CDR3 regions were amplified from RNA transcripts. The first round was an RT-PCR using HTBI primers with the Qiagen OneStep RT-PCR kit, and this first round was followed by a second-round multiplex PCR, then size selection and purification. Sequencing of the libraries was carried out on an Illumina HiSeq2000 in paired-end mode with 100 bp reads. The authors processed their data as follows. SOAPnuke was used for read processing, and reads with adapters, uncalled bases, a mean Phred below 15, or no exact constant-primer or identifier match were discarded. High-quality paired reads were merged with COPE v1.2.5. Each unique nucleotide sequence was defined as a clonotype, and clonotypes were aligned to IMGT TRB V, D and J references with MiTCR v1.1. The analysis was limited to V-J combinations with a frequency above 0.0001, which together covered roughly 99% of the repertoires. A TCR clonal expansion and chaos score per V-J combination was defined as the ratio of F50 clonal expansion to chaos observed in the TCRdist matrix. Welch's t-statistics and random forest were used to reduce features to about a dozen V-J combinations, which were fed into a naive Bayes classifier. The Morisita-Horn index was used to measure how similar the thyroid and blood repertoires were. TCRdb reanalyzed the raw reads on its own, using fastp at Q25 for trimming and MiXCR for clone calling, and kept in-frame beta chains. Rows are unified per CDR3 protein, each entry keeping the most common DNA and genes. TCRdb's processing, not the authors' own work, is the source of the V and J calls. The sample records a few hundred thousand distinct CDR3 sequences, over 20% of which are singletons. The ten largest clones represent roughly 3.2% of the sample.

A remark on this clonotype: Its recognized antigen is unknown. Within one base of it there is no much larger clone, and no base qualities were kept.

The sample was peripheral blood. This clonotype was obtained from a woman in her late teens or twenties with stable Graves' hyperthyroidism. Donor details come from another sample of the same person, matched by shared clones. The chain is encoded by TRBV28 joined to TRBJ2-5, and TRBD2 aligns with 8 junction nucleotides. For the CDR3, the sequence is CASSLSGGAVETQYF. Here is the DNA: TGTGCCAGCAGTTTATCCGGGGGGGCTGTCGAGACCCAGTACTTC.